This T cell receptor (beta chain) derives from a study of human thymus T cells. The thymus tissue came from resections taken during corrective heart surgery. Donation came from healthy Finnish infants having corrective surgery for congenital heart defects. General study points: Related work found strong thymic repertoire overlap between unrelated individuals. Use of V and J genes seemed skewed within the thymic and blood repertoires.

The CDR3 is 14 residues long. Germline V lookup: CDR1 MDHEN, CDR2 SYDVKM. Between the trimmed V and J ends, which lost 10 bases and 3 bases, there was a span of 19 bases. Remarks on this clone: Its matching antigen is unknown.

Profiling relied on immunoSEQ multiplex PCR, and the TCRdb table lists in-frame clones only, not all of them. The sample consists of about 120,000 clones, more than 90% of them appearing once. The source material was thymus tissue. The V call is TRBV28, the J call TRBJ2-7; perhaps TRBD2 as D (5 bases). The clonotype originates from a boy in the first two years of life with a congenital heart defect but otherwise immunologically healthy. DNA for the CDR3: TGTGCCACCCCCTTTGGGTACGGGATCTACGAGCAGTACTTC. Translating it yields CATPFGYGIYEQYF. Full variable domain (remainder filled in from reference TRBV28 and TRBJ2-7): DVKVTQSSRYLVKRTGEKVFLECVQDMDHENMFWYRQDPGLGLRLIYFSYDVKMKEKGDIPEGYSVSREKKERFSLILESASTNQTSMYLCATPFGYGIYEQYFGPGTRLTVT.